This TCR beta chain was captured in a study of blood T cell repertoires in COVID-19. About the research overall: The analysed material was cDNA or gDNA that came from T cells, B-cell-depleted T cells, or PBMCs.

Trimming pared 2 bases from V and 2 bases from J, leaving 9 bases between. The V gene's germline CDR1 is SGHAT and CDR2 FQDESV (reference sequence). CDR3 size: 15 residues. In the original workflow: Reference gene primers were amplified, and this amplification served to estimate nucleated cell counts. Here immunoSEQ multiplex PCR was the method, and the copy in TCRdb shows in-frame clones only, minus some. From that table come the V and J calls and clone size; the DNA was used to work out D and trimming. Among roughly 160,000 clones listed, 83% were seen once. The sequencing sample was made of peripheral blood. The sequence was collected from a woman older than 75 with acute or convalescent COVID-19. The rearrangement uses TRBV11-1 and TRBJ2-2; TRBD2 is a possible D gene (6 bases). The CDR3 DNA sequence: TGTGCCAGCAGCTTAATCGGGGGAAACACCGGGGAGCTGTTTTTT. Its translation: CASSLIGGNTGELFF. Based on the CDR3 plus reference TRBV11-1 and TRBJ2-2, the full variable domain is EAEVAQSPRYKITEKSQAVAFWCDPISGHATLYWYRQILGQGPELLVQFQDESVVDDSQLPKDRFSAERLKGVDSTLKIQPAELGDSAMYLCASSLIGGNTGELFFGEGSRLTVL.